This T cell receptor beta chain emerged from a study of blood T cell repertoires in COVID-19. Across the study: The cDNA or gDNA used as material had been derived from T cells, B-cell-depleted T cells, or PBMCs.

CDR1 is KGHDR, CDR2 SFDVKD, per germline. CDR3 length equals 12 residues. V was clipped by 2 bases and J by 5 bases, with 5 bases between them. Per the study methods: Nucleated cell counts were estimated from reference gene primer amplification. The method was immunoSEQ multiplex PCR; TCRdb's version includes in-frame clones alone and lacks a portion of them. That table furnishes V, J and clone size, whereas the DNA furnished D and trimming. The repertoire holds some 46,000 clones, with approximately 80% as singletons. In this sample, this clone turned up a few times. What was sequenced was peripheral blood. The chain recombines TRBV24-1 with TRBJ1-2, with unresolved D. The clonotype was recovered from a woman aged 60 to 75 with acute or convalescent COVID-19. The CDR3 DNA reads as TGTGCCACCAGTGATTCCGTTTATGGCTACACCTTC. Amino acid sequence: CATSDSVYGYTF.